The 22 T cell receptor beta chains presented below share a single source sample, sequenced in a study of chemoradiotherapy in HPV16-positive cancers. Produced via immunoSEQ multiplex PCR; TCRdb's table is partial and in-frame only. This table has fewer than 25,000 clones, about two thirds appearing once. Sampling took place from a patient who underwent chemoradiotherapy. The source of these receptors is a human donor with HPV-associated anogenital cancer.

V gene TRBV6-6 combines with J gene TRBJ2-1; D remains unclear. Per the germline V gene, CDR1 is MNHNY and CDR2 is SVGAGI (reference sequence). V was shortened by 6 bases and J by 7 bases, with 10 bases between the two germline ends. This CDR3 spans 12 amino acids. The CDR3 reads CASSRPENEQFF. The DNA for the CDR3 is TGTGCCAGCAGCAGGCCCGAGAATGAGCAGTTCTTC.

The CDR3: CASSPDPGGTYEQYF. The CDR3 DNA is TGCGCCAGCAGCCCCGATCCTGGGGGTACCTACGAGCAGTACTTC. The chain carries TRBV5-1 and TRBJ2-7; D is possibly TRBD1 or TRBD2 (5 bases each). This CDR3 spans 15 amino acids. Germline V gene sequence: CDR1 SGHRS, CDR2 YFSETQ. V was trimmed by 4 bases and J by 2 bases, leaving 16 bases between them.

This clone appeared once. The V gene is TRBV5-4, the J gene TRBJ2-7, with 10 bases identical to TRBD2. CDR3 length: 16 residues. Losses at the gene ends were 4 bases for V and 1 base for J; bases not matched to a gene: 8. The V gene's germline CDR1 is SGHNT and CDR2 YYREEE (reference sequence). For the CDR3, the DNA is TGTGCCAGCAGCAAACCTAGCGGGAGTGAATCCTACGAGCAGTACTTC. This encodes CASSKPSGSESYEQYF.

This clone was seen only once. The rearrangement joins TRBV29-1 to TRBJ1-1; D unresolved. Trimming took 3 bases from V and 10 from J, leaving 12 bases between them. Germline V gives CDR1 SQVTM, CDR2 ANQGSEA. CDR3 size: 11 residues. CDR3 DNA: TGCAGCGTTGAGCGGAACACGGTAGCTTTCTTT. This gives the protein CSVERNTVAFF.

The CDR3, as DNA: TGCGCCAGCAGCTTGGCCCAACGGACAGGACTTATGGAAGCTTTCTTT. This sequence encodes CASSLAQRTGLMEAFF. J is TRBJ1-1 and V is TRBV5-1, with 7 bases matching TRBD1. There are 16 residues in the CDR3. V lost 0 bases, J lost 8 bases, and 13 bases stayed unmatched. CDR1 and CDR2 (germline): SGHRS, YFSETQ.

The chain carries TRBV29-1 and TRBJ2-1, with 9 bases identical to TRBD2. CDR1 and CDR2 (germline): SQVTM, ANQGSEA. The CDR3 is 15 amino acids. V trimming: 7 bases; J trimming: 0 bases; junction bases outside the gene matches: 7. The CDR3 region is CSARGSGSSYNEQFF. The CDR3 DNA reads as TGCAGCGCTAGGGGTAGCGGGAGCTCCTACAATGAGCAGTTCTTC.

The chain uses TRBV19 and TRBJ1-1, with a tentative D call TRBD1 (5 bases). This CDR3 comprises 13 residues. The ends were cut back, 4 bases at V and 11 bases at J, with 17 bases in the middle. Germline V lookup: CDR1 LNHDA, CDR2 SQIVND (reference sequence). The CDR3 here is CASSTIGTPAAFF. The DNA for the CDR3 is TGTGCCAGTAGTACAATAGGGACCCCGGCGGCTTTCTTT.

Here the CDR3 DNA reads TGCGCCAGCAGCGAGACGGGAAACTATGGCTACACCTTC. Translating it yields CASSETGNYGYTF. This chain connects TRBV5-1 to TRBJ1-2; no reliable D call. The CDR3 loop spans 13 amino acids. The V and J ends lost 4 bases and 2 bases respectively, with 9 bases between them. In germline, CDR1 is SGHRS, CDR2 YFSETQ.

The rearrangement joins TRBV6-5 to TRBJ1-2; a possible D gene is TRBD1 (5 bases). Looked up from germline, CDR1 is MNHEY and CDR2 is SVGAGI. V was shortened by 2 bases and J by 4 bases, with 17 bases between the two germline ends. This CDR3 has 16 residues. For the CDR3, the DNA is TGTGCCAGCAGTTACGGGCGGGGCCGCTCCACCTATGGCTACACCTTC. This gives the protein CASSYGRGRSTYGYTF.

The chain uses TRBV6-1 and TRBJ2-4; 10 bases agree with TRBD1. V was clipped by 4 bases and J by 8 bases; unmatched bases: 11. Germline V gene lookup returns CDR1 MNHNS and CDR2 SASEGT. The CDR3 has 16 residues. CDR3 bases: TGTGCCAGCAGTGGACCCCGGGACAGGGGCTCCCACATTCAGTACTTC. Amino acids: CASSGPRDRGSHIQYF.

The genes are TRBV6-5 and TRBJ1-4; D gene unclear. Germline CDR1 and CDR2: MNHEY and SVGAGI. V lost 0 bases and J 7 bases, leaving 12 bases between the germline ends. The CDR3 runs 15 residues. The CDR3 loop is CASSYSNARGEKLFF. CDR3 sequence (DNA): TGTGCCAGCAGTTACTCGAACGCCCGAGGTGAAAAACTGTTTTTT.

As concerns this clone: Its ends do not fully match the called genes, so a read error is possible. This chain joins TRBV7-7 and TRBJ2-1, with 10 bases matching TRBD1. CDR3 size: 15 residues. The germline CDR1 and CDR2 sequences are SSHAT and FNYEAQ (reference sequence). CDR3 in amino acids: CASSSGQGGRNEQFF. CDR3 sequence (DNA): TGTGCTAGCAGCTCCGGACAGGGGGGTAGGAATGAGCAGTTCTTC.

This chain joins TRBV28 and TRBJ2-5; no clear D gene. Looked up from germline, CDR1 is MDHEN and CDR2 is SYDVKM. The CDR3 totals 12 residues. The V gene lost 3 bases and the J gene lost 9 bases, with 11 bases spanning the gap. The DNA for the CDR3 is TGTGCCAGCAGTTTTTCCAATGGGGCCCAGTACTTC. Translation gives CASSFSNGAQYF.

The chain couples TRBV19 to TRBJ1-3; no reliable D call. This CDR3 is 15 amino acids long. V lost 8 bases and J 2 bases, leaving 16 bases between the germline ends. Germline-derived CDR1 and CDR2 are LNHDA and SQIVND (reference sequence). CDR3 protein: CASRQGSTTGNTIYF. The CDR3 DNA reads as TGTGCCAGTCGTCAAGGGAGCACCACTGGAAACACCATATATTTT.

This clone came up a few times. CDR3 in DNA: TGTGCCAGCAGCTACGGGCTGGCCTACGAGCAGTACTTC. Its translation: CASSYGLAYEQYF. V usage is TRBV5-5 and J usage is TRBJ2-7; no clear D. The CDR3 length is 13 residues. Trimming took 3 bases from V and 2 from J, leaving 9 bases between them. Germline V gene lookup returns CDR1 SGHKS and CDR2 YYEKEE (reference sequence).

The V and J genes are TRBV6-5 and TRBJ1-2, with unresolved D. CDR3 length: 14 amino acids. The germline CDR1 and CDR2 sequences are MNHEY and SVGAGI. Trimming shortened V by 0 bases and J by 4 bases, and 9 bases separated the two germline ends. DNA for the CDR3: TGTGCCAGCAGTTACTCTGACGGTCTCTATGGCTACACCTTC. Its protein is CASSYSDGLYGYTF.

The CDR3 loop reads CASSALAGGQETQYF. The CDR3 nucleotides read TGTGCCAGCAGCGCCCTAGCGGGAGGGCAAGAGACCCAGTACTTC. V and J are TRBV9 and TRBJ2-5, with 12 positions matching TRBD2. The germline gives CDR1 SGDLS, CDR2 YYNGEE. The CDR3 is 15 amino acids. J was trimmed by 2 bases and V by 3 bases; bases with no gene match: 2. Full variable domain (rest looked up from reference TRBV9 and TRBJ2-5): DSGVTQTPKHLITATGQRVTLRCSPRSGDLSVYWYQQSLDQGLQFLIQYYNGEERAKGNILERFSAQQFPDLHSELNLSSLELGDSALYFCASSALAGGQETQYFGPGTRLLVL.

This CDR3 is CASSKPLRRENQPQHF. As DNA, the CDR3 is TGTGCCAGCAGCAAACCCCTCAGACGGGAGAATCAGCCCCAGCATTTT. The V and J genes are TRBV28 and TRBJ1-5, with D uncertain. The V and J ends lost 6 bases and 4 bases respectively, with 19 bases between them. CDR1 MDHEN and CDR2 SYDVKM come from the germline V gene. The CDR3 loop spans 16 amino acids.

The rearrangement joins TRBV19 to TRBJ1-2, with TRBD1 matching 8 bases. The CDR3 covers 14 residues. With 6 bases clipped from V and 5 bases from J, the junction kept 8 bases outside the gene matches. Looked up from germline, CDR1 is LNHDA and CDR2 is SQIVND (reference sequence). CDR3 coding DNA: TGTGCCAGTAGAACCGGACAGGGCGGGTATGGCTACACCTTC. Translation gives CASRTGQGGYGYTF.

V usage is TRBV7-9 and J usage is TRBJ2-1; 8 bases are a match to TRBD2. V trimming: 1 base; J trimming: 3 bases; junction bases outside the gene matches: 8. The germline CDR1 and CDR2 sequences are SEHNR and FQNEAQ (reference sequence). The CDR3 is 17 residues long. CDR3 protein: CASSLGTSGSLYNEQFF. The CDR3 coding sequence is TGTGCCAGCAGCTTAGGAACTAGCGGATCTCTCTACAATGAGCAGTTCTTC.

The chain uses TRBV7-6 and TRBJ2-3, with 14 nucleotides matching TRBD2. The germline V gene has CDR1 SGHVS and CDR2 FNYEAQ. The CDR3 loop spans 17 amino acids. Trimming at V came to 5 bases and at J to 5 bases, leaving 9 bases not matched to a gene. The CDR3 DNA sequence: TGTGCCAGCAGCACCGGGACTAGCGGGAGATTCGGAGATACGCAGTATTTT. It translates to CASSTGTSGRFGDTQYF.

This clone was counted once. This chain uses TRBV27 with TRBJ2-7, with unresolved D. In germline, CDR1 is MNHEY, CDR2 SMNVEV (reference sequence). The germline V and J ends were trimmed by 3 bases and 2 bases, with 8 bases remaining between them. This CDR3 contains 13 residues. The chain's CDR3 is CASSLGSTYEQYF. The CDR3 DNA sequence: TGTGCCAGCAGTTTGGGCTCAACCTACGAGCAGTACTTC.